One sample yielded the 14 T cell receptor beta chains listed below, sequenced in a study of T cell responses to AZD1222 COVID-19 vaccine. Profiling relied on immunoSEQ multiplex PCR, and the TCRdb table lists in-frame clones only, not all of them. This sample has 72,000 or so clones, with 85% found just once. The specimen comprised peripheral blood, sampled on day 0 of AZD1222 vaccination. These TCRs come from an adult in good health.

The gene calls are TRBV14 and TRBJ1-2; 7 bases match TRBD1. The V and J ends lost 5 bases and 3 bases, in that order; junction bases with no gene match: 3. CDR1 is SGHDN, CDR2 FVKESK, per germline. The CDR3 consists of 13 residues. CDR3 sequence: CASSDRVHYGYTF. In DNA form, the CDR3 reads TGTGCCAGCAGCGACAGGGTCCACTATGGCTACACCTTC.

The V gene is TRBV11-3, the J gene TRBJ2-2; 7 bases map to TRBD1. Trimming cost V 8 bases and J 0 bases; bases outside gene matches: 3. Per the germline V gene, CDR1 is SGHNT and CDR2 is YENEEA. The length of the CDR3 is 14 residues. CDR3 region: CASSGTANTGELFF. The DNA of the CDR3 is TGTGCCAGCTCCGGGACAGCGAACACCGGGGAGCTGTTTTTT.

The chain joins TRBV5-1 to TRBJ2-2; no clear D. Germline V gene lookup returns CDR1 SGHRS and CDR2 YFSETQ. V lost 4 bases and J 0 bases, leaving 4 bases between the germline ends. The CDR3 contains 13 residues. The CDR3 sequence: CASSPPNTGELFF. DNA of the CDR3: TGCGCCAGCAGCCCGCCGAACACCGGGGAGCTGTTTTTT.

Remarks on this clone: Additional DNA sequences in this sample encode the identical CDR3. This rearrangement joins TRBV6-5 to TRBJ2-3, with D possibly TRBD1 on 5 matching bases. The CDR3 covers 12 residues. The germline CDR1 and CDR2 sequences are MNHEY and SVGAGI. Deletions cut 6 bases from V and 3 bases from J, with 7 bases between. As DNA, the CDR3 is TGTGCCAGCAGCCCAGGGACAGATACGCAGTATTTT. Amino acids: CASSPGTDTQYF.

The chain links TRBV7-8 to TRBJ2-7, with D unresolved. CDR1 SGHVS and CDR2 FQNEAQ come from the germline V gene. This CDR3 is built from 11 residues. V gave up 4 bases and J gave up 5 bases, with 6 bases separating them. DNA for the CDR3: TGTGCCAGCAGCTCAGCGAACGAGCAGTACTTC. This encodes CASSSANEQYF.

The genes are TRBV11-2 and TRBJ1-5; the D is unclear. Per germline, CDR1 SGHAT and CDR2 FQNNGV. The CDR3 totals 12 residues. With 1 base removed from V and 7 bases from J, the gap between germline ends came to 5 bases. The CDR3 loop reads CASSLGSQPQHF. DNA for the CDR3: TGTGCCAGCAGCTTAGGATCACAGCCCCAGCATTTT. The full variable domain, in which reference TRBV11-2 and TRBJ1-5 provide the parts outside the CDR3, is EAGVAQSPRYKIIEKRQSVAFWCNPISGHATLYWYQQILGQGPKLLIQFQNNGVVDDSQLPKDRFSAERLKGVDSTLKIQPAKLEDSAVYLCASSLGSQPQHFGDGTRLSIL.

The rearrangement joins TRBV29-1 to TRBJ2-1; TRBD1 is a possible D gene (6 bases). CDR1 is SQVTM, CDR2 ANQGSEA, per germline. There are 14 residues in the CDR3. V lost 7 bases, J lost 0 bases, and 13 bases lay in between. The CDR3 here is CSGDTPSSYNEQFF. CDR3 bases: TGCAGCGGGGACACCCCGAGCTCCTACAATGAGCAGTTCTTC.

This chain connects TRBV18 to TRBJ2-1; D gene uncertain. Trimming pared 0 bases from V and 4 bases from J, leaving 7 bases between. This CDR3 contains 14 residues. Germline V gene sequence: CDR1 KGHSH, CDR2 LQKENI. The CDR3 nucleotides are TGTGCCAGCTCACCACCAGGCATTTACAATGAGCAGTTCTTC. Its translation is CASSPPGIYNEQFF.

The chain employs TRBV9 and TRBJ2-5, with TRBD2 as a possible D gene (5 bases). V shed 3 bases and J shed 3 bases, with 12 bases lying between them. The CDR3 loop spans 14 amino acids. The germline gives CDR1 SGDLS, CDR2 YYNGEE. The CDR3 is CASSAPGIEETQYF. The DNA for the CDR3 is TGTGCCAGCAGCGCTCCGGGGATCGAAGAGACCCAGTACTTC.

This clone was detected only a few times. CDR3 nucleotides: TGTGCCAGCAGGCCGGGACTAGCCAATGAGCAGTTCTTC. Protein: CASRPGLANEQFF. V usage is TRBV6-5 and J usage is TRBJ2-1; 9 nucleotides line up with TRBD2. Germline V CDR1 and CDR2: MNHEY, SVGAGI. CDR3 length equals 13 residues. V trimming: 6 bases; J trimming: 6 bases; junction bases outside the gene matches: 3.

This chain uses TRBV11-3 with TRBJ2-2; D gene ambiguous. Deletions cut 3 bases from V and 8 bases from J, with 13 bases between. The CDR3 contains 14 residues. Per the germline V gene, CDR1 is SGHNT and CDR2 is YENEEA. CDR3 protein: CASSLATWGGELFF. DNA for the CDR3: TGTGCCAGCAGCTTGGCAACCTGGGGAGGGGAGCTGTTTTTT.

V gene TRBV9 combines with J gene TRBJ2-2, with 8 bases matching TRBD2. CDR3 length equals 15 residues. Losses at the gene ends were 7 bases for V and 4 bases for J; bases not matched to a gene: 9. CDR1 SGDLS and CDR2 YYNGEE come from the germline V gene. The CDR3 nucleotides read TGTGCCAGCGCCCTCACGGGGGGGGGCACCGGGGAGCTGTTTTTT. Protein: CASALTGGGTGELFF.

The chain recombines TRBV5-8 with TRBJ1-6; a possible D gene is TRBD1 (5 bases). The CDR3 length is 15 residues. Germline assignment: CDR1 SGHTS and CDR2 YDEGEE. Trimming shortened V by 2 bases and J by 6 bases, and 12 bases separated the two germline ends. CDR3: CASSLSPRGNSPLHF. The CDR3 region has the DNA TGTGCCAGCAGCTTATCCCCAAGGGGTAATTCACCCCTCCACTTT.

Only one count was recorded for this clone. The rearrangement uses TRBV5-4 and TRBJ2-7, with TRBD2 identical over 11 bases. Germline V gene data show CDR1 as SGHNT and CDR2 as YYREEE (reference sequence). The junction had 6 bases not matched to a gene; V was cut back by 2 bases and J by 5 bases. This CDR3 contains 15 residues. CDR3 loop: CASSFSGGAEDEQYF. DNA for the CDR3: TGTGCCAGCAGCTTTAGCGGGGGGGCGGAGGACGAGCAGTACTTC.